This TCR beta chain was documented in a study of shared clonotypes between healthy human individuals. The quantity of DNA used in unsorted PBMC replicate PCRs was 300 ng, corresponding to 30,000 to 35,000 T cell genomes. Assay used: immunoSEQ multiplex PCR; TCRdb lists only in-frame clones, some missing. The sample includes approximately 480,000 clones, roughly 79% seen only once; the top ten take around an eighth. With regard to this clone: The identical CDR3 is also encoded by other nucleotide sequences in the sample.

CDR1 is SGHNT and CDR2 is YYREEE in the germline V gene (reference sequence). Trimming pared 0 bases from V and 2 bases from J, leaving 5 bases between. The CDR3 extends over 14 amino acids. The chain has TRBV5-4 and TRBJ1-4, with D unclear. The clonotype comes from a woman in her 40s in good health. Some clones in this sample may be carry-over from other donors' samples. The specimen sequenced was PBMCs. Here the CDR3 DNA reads TGTGCCAGCAGCTTGGCCGGGACTAATGAAAAACTGTTTTTT. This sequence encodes CASSLAGTNEKLFF.